This TCR beta chain derives from a study of control samples from healthy donors and cancer patients. Some clones are missing from TCRdb's copy, which holds only in-frame ones; the method was immunoSEQ multiplex PCR. The sample includes about 80,000 clones, 91% of them seen just once. CDR1 and CDR2 (germline): MNHEY, SMNVEV (reference sequence). After removal of 8 bases from V and 4 bases from J, the junction contained 7 bases not matched to a gene. The CDR3 covers 14 residues. The chain joins TRBV27 to TRBJ2-1; 8 bases match TRBD2. The TCR was taken from a man in his forties or fifties in good health. The sample consisted of blood. The CDR3 bases are TGTGCCAGCCGTAGCGGGGACACGTACAATGAGCAGTTCTTC. Translated, it gives CASRSGDTYNEQFF.